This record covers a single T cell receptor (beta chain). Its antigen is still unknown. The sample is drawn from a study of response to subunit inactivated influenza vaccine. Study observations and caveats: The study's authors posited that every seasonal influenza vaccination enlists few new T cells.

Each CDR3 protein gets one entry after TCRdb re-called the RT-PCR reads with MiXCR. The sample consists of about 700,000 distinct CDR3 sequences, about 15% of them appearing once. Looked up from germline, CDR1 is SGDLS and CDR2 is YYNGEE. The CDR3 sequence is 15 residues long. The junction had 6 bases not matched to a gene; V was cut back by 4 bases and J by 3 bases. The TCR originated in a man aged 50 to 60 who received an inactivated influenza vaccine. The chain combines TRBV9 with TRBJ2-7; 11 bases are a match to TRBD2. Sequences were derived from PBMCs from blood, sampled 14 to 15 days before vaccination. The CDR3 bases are TGTGCCAGCAGCATCGGGACTAGCGGAAACTACGAGCAGTACTTC. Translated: CASSIGTSGNYEQYF.